The rows below give T cell receptor beta chains drawn from one sample of a study of T cell responses to AZD1222 COVID-19 vaccine. Using immunoSEQ multiplex PCR, the repertoire was profiled, and TCRdb retains in-frame clones only, with some absent. The table lists some 190,000 clones, 90% to 95% of them singletons. Sample: peripheral blood, taken 28 days after the second dose of the MenACWY control vaccine. The receptors come from an adult who received the MenACWY meningococcal vaccine as a control. Both conserved end residues are part of each CDR3. D genes are given only for firm matches. Only part of the rows carry a size: once, few, many, or a class if the clone is expanded.

v_gene: TRBV12-3/TRBV12-4
j_gene: TRBJ1-1
d_gene: NA
abundance: once
CDR3aa: CASSPRQNTEAFF
CDR3nt: TGTGCCAGCAGCCCCCGGCAGAACACTGAAGCTTTCTTT

v_gene: TRBV25-1
j_gene: TRBJ1-2
d_gene: NA
abundance: NA
CDR3aa: CASSGEAENYGYTF
CDR3nt: TGTGCCAGCAGTGGAGAAGCGGAGAACTATGGCTACACCTTC

v_gene: TRBV30
j_gene: TRBJ2-5
d_gene: NA
abundance: NA
CDR3aa: CAWSAPSGGETQYF
CDR3nt: TGTGCCTGGAGTGCCCCCTCTGGGGGGGAGACCCAGTACTTC

v_gene: TRBV5-4
j_gene: TRBJ2-1
d_gene: TRBD2
abundance: NA
CDR3aa: CASSPGTSGGYNEQFF
CDR3nt: TGTGCCAGCAGTCCCGGGACTAGCGGGGGCTACAATGAGCAGTTCTTC

v_gene: TRBV5-1
j_gene: TRBJ1-5
d_gene: NA
abundance: NA
CDR3aa: CASSKVGWAGGYSNQPQHF
CDR3nt: TGCGCCAGCAGCAAAGTGGGGTGGGCTGGGGGGTATAGCAATCAGCCCCAGCATTTT

v_gene: TRBV28
j_gene: TRBJ1-1
d_gene: NA
abundance: NA
CDR3aa: CASSQGTEAFF
CDR3nt: TGTGCCAGCAGTCAGGGGACTGAAGCTTTCTTT

v_gene: TRBV18
j_gene: TRBJ2-3
d_gene: NA
abundance: once
CDR3aa: CASSPAGFTDTQYF
CDR3nt: TGTGCCAGCTCACCAGCAGGGTTTACAGATACGCAGTATTTT

v_gene: TRBV10-3
j_gene: TRBJ2-1
d_gene: NA
abundance: once
CDR3aa: CAISESTGAQGNEQFF
CDR3nt: TGTGCCATCAGTGAGTCGACCGGGGCTCAGGGAAATGAGCAGTTCTTC

v_gene: TRBV5-1
j_gene: TRBJ2-1
d_gene: TRBD1
abundance: NA
CDR3aa: CASSAAGGTNEQFF
CDR3nt: TGCGCCAGCAGCGCGGCAGGGGGAACCAATGAGCAGTTCTTC

v_gene: TRBV7-3
j_gene: TRBJ2-7
d_gene: NA
abundance: NA
CDR3aa: CASSPTPGSEREQYF
CDR3nt: TGTGCCAGCAGCCCTACGCCCGGTTCTGAACGCGAGCAGTACTTC

v_gene: TRBV15
j_gene: TRBJ2-1
d_gene: NA
abundance: NA
CDR3aa: CATSRGRSSEGDNEQFF
CDR3nt: TGTGCCACCAGCAGAGGGCGCTCTAGCGAAGGGGACAATGAGCAGTTCTTC

v_gene: TRBV18
j_gene: TRBJ2-1
d_gene: NA
abundance: NA
CDR3aa: CASSHPAYNEQFF
CDR3nt: TGTGCCAGCTCCCACCCGGCCTACAATGAGCAGTTCTTC

v_gene: TRBV7-9
j_gene: TRBJ2-7
d_gene: TRBD1
abundance: NA
CDR3aa: CASSLAGDRDDEQYF
CDR3nt: TGTGCCAGCAGCTTAGCTGGGGACAGGGACGACGAGCAGTACTTC

v_gene: TRBV10-3
j_gene: TRBJ1-4
d_gene: TRBD1
abundance: NA
CDR3aa: CAISGDRGATNEKLFF
CDR3nt: TGTGCCATCAGTGGGGACAGGGGCGCAACTAATGAAAAACTGTTTTTT

v_gene: TRBV5-1
j_gene: TRBJ2-5
d_gene: TRBD2
abundance: NA
CDR3aa: CASSSTGGETQYF
CDR3nt: TGCGCCAGCAGCTCCACGGGGGGGGAGACCCAGTACTTC

v_gene: TRBV5-4
j_gene: TRBJ2-7
d_gene: NA
abundance: once
CDR3aa: CASSLTSDEQYF
CDR3nt: TGTGCCAGCAGCTTGACTAGTGATGAGCAGTACTTC

v_gene: TRBV2
j_gene: TRBJ1-2
d_gene: TRBD1
abundance: once
CDR3aa: CASTRGQDLDGYTF
CDR3nt: TGTGCCAGCACCAGGGGACAGGACCTAGATGGCTACACCTTC

v_gene: TRBV9
j_gene: TRBJ2-5
d_gene: NA
abundance: NA
CDR3aa: CASSQGSGQETQYF
CDR3nt: TGTGCCAGCAGCCAAGGGAGCGGCCAAGAGACCCAGTACTTC

v_gene: TRBV27
j_gene: TRBJ1-5
d_gene: NA
abundance: NA
CDR3aa: CASSPQWGAGNQPQHF
CDR3nt: TGTGCCAGCAGTCCACAGTGGGGGGCTGGGAATCAGCCCCAGCATTTT

v_gene: TRBV11-2
j_gene: TRBJ2-5
d_gene: NA
abundance: NA
CDR3aa: CASSLYTSQETQYF
CDR3nt: TGTGCCAGCAGCTTATACACCTCGCAAGAGACCCAGTACTTC

v_gene: TRBV7-3
j_gene: TRBJ1-1
d_gene: NA
abundance: NA
CDR3aa: CASSLFPSRNTEAFF
CDR3nt: TGTGCCAGCAGCTTATTTCCAAGCAGAAACACTGAAGCTTTCTTT

v_gene: TRBV12-3/TRBV12-4
j_gene: TRBJ1-1
d_gene: NA
abundance: once
CDR3aa: CASSFKGYTEAFF
CDR3nt: TGTGCCAGCAGTTTCAAGGGGTACACTGAAGCTTTCTTT

v_gene: TRBV30
j_gene: TRBJ2-1
d_gene: NA
abundance: NA
CDR3aa: CAWSGGIAYNEQFF
CDR3nt: TGTGCCTGGAGTGGGGGTATCGCCTACAATGAGCAGTTCTTC

v_gene: TRBV5-1
j_gene: TRBJ2-2
d_gene: NA
abundance: NA
CDR3aa: CASSTTTGNTGELFF
CDR3nt: TGCGCCAGCAGTACTACAACAGGGAACACCGGGGAGCTGTTTTTT

v_gene: TRBV7-9
j_gene: TRBJ2-5
d_gene: NA
abundance: NA
CDR3aa: CASSSRTAVQETQYF
CDR3nt: TGTGCCAGCAGCTCACGGACGGCAGTACAAGAGACCCAGTACTTC

v_gene: TRBV10-3
j_gene: TRBJ2-1
d_gene: NA
abundance: NA
CDR3aa: CAISESEGSSYNEQFF
CDR3nt: TGTGCCATCAGTGAGTCCGAAGGGAGCTCCTACAATGAGCAGTTCTTC

v_gene: TRBV28
j_gene: TRBJ1-5
d_gene: NA
abundance: NA
CDR3aa: CASSLGRLAQPQHF
CDR3nt: TGTGCCAGCAGTCTAGGTAGGCTAGCTCAGCCCCAGCATTTT

v_gene: TRBV27
j_gene: TRBJ1-4
d_gene: NA
abundance: NA
CDR3aa: CASRSMANEKLFF
CDR3nt: TGTGCCAGCAGGAGCATGGCTAATGAAAAACTGTTTTTT

v_gene: TRBV9
j_gene: TRBJ2-1
d_gene: TRBD1
abundance: NA
CDR3aa: CASSPGTGSSYNEQFF
CDR3nt: TGTGCCAGCAGCCCGGGGACAGGGAGCTCCTACAATGAGCAGTTCTTC

v_gene: TRBV28
j_gene: TRBJ1-1
d_gene: NA
abundance: NA
CDR3aa: CASSSEGENTEAFF
CDR3nt: TGTGCCAGCAGTTCTGAGGGAGAGAACACTGAAGCTTTCTTT

v_gene: TRBV28
j_gene: TRBJ2-1
d_gene: NA
abundance: NA
CDR3aa: CASSPTRNEQFF
CDR3nt: TGTGCCAGCAGCCCGACTAGAAATGAGCAGTTCTTC

v_gene: TRBV5-4
j_gene: TRBJ2-3
d_gene: NA
abundance: once
CDR3aa: CASRSGGEDTQYF
CDR3nt: TGTGCCAGCAGATCAGGGGGGGAAGATACGCAGTATTTT

v_gene: TRBV28
j_gene: TRBJ1-1
d_gene: NA
abundance: NA
CDR3aa: CASSSRTDTEAFF
CDR3nt: TGTGCCAGCAGTTCCCGGACAGATACTGAAGCTTTCTTT

v_gene: TRBV7-9
j_gene: TRBJ1-5
d_gene: TRBD1
abundance: once
CDR3aa: CASQGGGNQPQHF
CDR3nt: TGTGCCAGCCAAGGGGGCGGCAATCAGCCCCAGCATTTT

v_gene: TRBV5-1
j_gene: TRBJ1-3
d_gene: NA
abundance: NA
CDR3aa: CASSWGSSGNTIYF
CDR3nt: TGCGCCAGCAGCTGGGGGAGCTCTGGAAACACCATATATTTT

v_gene: TRBV11-3
j_gene: TRBJ2-7
d_gene: TRBD1
abundance: once
CDR3aa: CASSGTGTGLHEQYF
CDR3nt: TGTGCCAGCAGCGGGACCGGGACAGGGCTCCACGAGCAGTACTTC

v_gene: TRBV9
j_gene: TRBJ1-4
d_gene: NA
abundance: NA
CDR3aa: CASSVEGFWGEKLFF
CDR3nt: TGTGCCAGCAGCGTAGAAGGGTTTTGGGGTGAAAAACTGTTTTTT

v_gene: TRBV28
j_gene: TRBJ2-3
d_gene: NA
abundance: NA
CDR3aa: CASTPTGVRTDTQYF
CDR3nt: TGTGCCAGCACCCCCACGGGGGTTCGCACAGATACGCAGTATTTT

v_gene: TRBV6-2/TRBV6-3
j_gene: TRBJ2-3
d_gene: NA
abundance: once
CDR3aa: CASSDPRGASTDTQYF
CDR3nt: TGTGCCAGCAGCGACCCCCGGGGGGCTAGCACAGATACGCAGTATTTT

v_gene: TRBV4-1
j_gene: TRBJ1-4
d_gene: NA
abundance: NA
CDR3aa: CASSQTGGEKLFF
CDR3nt: TGCGCCAGCAGCCAAACAGGTGGCGAAAAACTGTTTTTT